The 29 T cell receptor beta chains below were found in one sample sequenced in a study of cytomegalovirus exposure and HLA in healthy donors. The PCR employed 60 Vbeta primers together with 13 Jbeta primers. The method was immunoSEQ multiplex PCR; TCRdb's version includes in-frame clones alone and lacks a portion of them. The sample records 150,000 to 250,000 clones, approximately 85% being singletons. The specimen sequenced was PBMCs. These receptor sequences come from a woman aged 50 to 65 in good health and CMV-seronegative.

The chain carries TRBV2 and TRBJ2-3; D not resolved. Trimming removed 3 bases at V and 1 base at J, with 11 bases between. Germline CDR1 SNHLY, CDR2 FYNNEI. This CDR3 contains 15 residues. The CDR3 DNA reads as TGTGCCAGCAGTGAGAATCTACTCCGCACAGATACGCAGTATTTT. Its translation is CASSENLLRTDTQYF.

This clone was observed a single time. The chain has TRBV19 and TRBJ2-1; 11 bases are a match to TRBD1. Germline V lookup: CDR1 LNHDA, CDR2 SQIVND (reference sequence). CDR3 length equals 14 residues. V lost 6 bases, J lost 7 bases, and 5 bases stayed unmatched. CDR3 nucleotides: TGTGCCAGTAGGCGGACAGGGGGCTTGAATGAGCAGTTCTTC. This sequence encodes CASRRTGGLNEQFF.

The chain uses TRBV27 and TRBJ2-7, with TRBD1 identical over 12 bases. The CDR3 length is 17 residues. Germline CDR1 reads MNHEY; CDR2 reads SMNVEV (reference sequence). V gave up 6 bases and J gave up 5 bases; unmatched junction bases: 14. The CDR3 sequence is CASRIDRIGTGGDEQYF. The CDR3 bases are TGTGCCAGCAGGATCGATCGGATCGGGACAGGGGGCGACGAGCAGTACTTC.

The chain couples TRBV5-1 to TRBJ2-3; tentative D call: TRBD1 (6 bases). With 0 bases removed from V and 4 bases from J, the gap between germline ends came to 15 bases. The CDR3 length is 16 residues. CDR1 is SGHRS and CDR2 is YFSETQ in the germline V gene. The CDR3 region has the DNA TGCGCCAGCAGCTTGGGCACAGGGATTCGCTCAGATACGCAGTATTTT. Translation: CASSLGTGIRSDTQYF.

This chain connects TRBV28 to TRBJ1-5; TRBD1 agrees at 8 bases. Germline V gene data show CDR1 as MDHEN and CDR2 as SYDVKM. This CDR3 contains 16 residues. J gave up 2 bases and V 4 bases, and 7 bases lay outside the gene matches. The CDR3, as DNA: TGTGCCAGCAGTTCGGACAGGGCTTTGCGCAATCAGCCCCAGCATTTT. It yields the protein CASSSDRALRNQPQHF.

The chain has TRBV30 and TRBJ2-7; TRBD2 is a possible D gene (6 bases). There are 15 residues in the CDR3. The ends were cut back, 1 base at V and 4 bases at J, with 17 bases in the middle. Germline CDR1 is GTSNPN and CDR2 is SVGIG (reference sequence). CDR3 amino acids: CAWSDPTGRGYEQYF. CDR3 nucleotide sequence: TGTGCCTGGAGTGACCCGACGGGACGGGGGTACGAGCAGTACTTC. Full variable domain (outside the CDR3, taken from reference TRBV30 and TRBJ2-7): SQTIHQWPATLVQPVGSPLSLECTVEGTSNPNLYWYRQAAGRGLQLLFYSVGIGQISSEVPQNLSASRPQDRQFILSSKKLLLSDSGFYLCAWSDPTGRGYEQYFGPGTRLTVT.

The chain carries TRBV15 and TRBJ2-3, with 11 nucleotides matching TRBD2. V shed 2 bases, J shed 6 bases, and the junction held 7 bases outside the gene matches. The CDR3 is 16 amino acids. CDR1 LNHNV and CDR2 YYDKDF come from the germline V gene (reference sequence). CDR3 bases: TGTGCCACCAGCAGATATAGCGGGAGGGCCCCGGATACGCAGTATTTT. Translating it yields CATSRYSGRAPDTQYF.

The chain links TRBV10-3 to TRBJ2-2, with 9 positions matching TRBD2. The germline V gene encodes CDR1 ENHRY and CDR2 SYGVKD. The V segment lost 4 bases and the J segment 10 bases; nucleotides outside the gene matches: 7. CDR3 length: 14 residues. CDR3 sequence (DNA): TGTGCCATCAGTGGGGGACTAGCAGGGGAGGAGCTGTTTTTT. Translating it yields CAISGGLAGEELFF.

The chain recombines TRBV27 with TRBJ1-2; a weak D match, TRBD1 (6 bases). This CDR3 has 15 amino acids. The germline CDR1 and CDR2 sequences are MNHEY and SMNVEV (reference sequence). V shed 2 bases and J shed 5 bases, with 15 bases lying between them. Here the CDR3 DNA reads TGTGCCAGCAGTTTACTGACCGGGACACCTTATGGCTACACCTTC. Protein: CASSLLTGTPYGYTF.

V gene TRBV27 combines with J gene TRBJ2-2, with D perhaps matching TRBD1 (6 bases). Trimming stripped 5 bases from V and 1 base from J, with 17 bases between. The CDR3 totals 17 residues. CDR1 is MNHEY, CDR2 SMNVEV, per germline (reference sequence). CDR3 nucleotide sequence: TGTGCCAGCAGTCCTACAGGGTACCTTTTGAACACCGGGGAGCTGTTTTTT. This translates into CASSPTGYLLNTGELFF.

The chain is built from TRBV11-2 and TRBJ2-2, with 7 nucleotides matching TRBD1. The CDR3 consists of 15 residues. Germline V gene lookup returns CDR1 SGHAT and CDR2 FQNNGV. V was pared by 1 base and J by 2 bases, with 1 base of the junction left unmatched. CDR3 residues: CASSLAGGNTGELFF. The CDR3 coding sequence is TGTGCCAGCAGCTTAGCAGGGGGAAACACCGGGGAGCTGTTTTTT.

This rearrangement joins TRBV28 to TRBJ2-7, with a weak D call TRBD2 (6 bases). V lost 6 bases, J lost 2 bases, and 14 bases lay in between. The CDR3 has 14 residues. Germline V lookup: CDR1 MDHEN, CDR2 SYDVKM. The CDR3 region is CASSYSSVTYEQYF. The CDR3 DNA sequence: TGTGCCAGCAGCTACTCTAGCGTAACCTACGAGCAGTACTTC. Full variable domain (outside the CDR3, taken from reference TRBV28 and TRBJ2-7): DVKVTQSSRYLVKRTGEKVFLECVQDMDHENMFWYRQDPGLGLRLIYFSYDVKMKEKGDIPEGYSVSREKKERFSLILESASTNQTSMYLCASSYSSVTYEQYFGPGTRLTVT.

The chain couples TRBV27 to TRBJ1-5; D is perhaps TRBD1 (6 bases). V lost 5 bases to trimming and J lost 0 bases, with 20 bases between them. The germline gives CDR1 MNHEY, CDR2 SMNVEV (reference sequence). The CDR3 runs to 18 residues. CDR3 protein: CASSGAGAAGYSNQPQHF. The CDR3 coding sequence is TGTGCCAGCAGTGGGGCAGGGGCCGCCGGGTATAGCAATCAGCCCCAGCATTTT.

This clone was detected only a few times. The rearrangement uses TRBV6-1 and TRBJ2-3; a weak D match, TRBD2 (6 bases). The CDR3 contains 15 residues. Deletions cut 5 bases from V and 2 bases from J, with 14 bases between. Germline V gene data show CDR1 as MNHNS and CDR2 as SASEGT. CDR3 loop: CASSLSGSLTDTQYF. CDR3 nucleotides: TGTGCCAGCAGTTTGTCCGGGAGCCTCACAGATACGCAGTATTTT.

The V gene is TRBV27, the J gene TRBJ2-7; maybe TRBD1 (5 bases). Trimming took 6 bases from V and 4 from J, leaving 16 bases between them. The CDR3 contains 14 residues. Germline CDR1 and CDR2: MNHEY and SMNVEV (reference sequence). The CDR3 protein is CASRPQGAIYEQYF. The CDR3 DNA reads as TGTGCCAGCAGGCCCCAGGGCGCCATTTACGAGCAGTACTTC.

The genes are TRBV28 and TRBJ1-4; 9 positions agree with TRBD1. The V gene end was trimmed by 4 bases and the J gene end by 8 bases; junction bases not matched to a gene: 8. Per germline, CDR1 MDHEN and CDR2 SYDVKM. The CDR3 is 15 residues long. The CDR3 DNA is TGTGCCAGCAGTTCCTGGAGACAGGGGGGCGAAAAACTGTTTTTT. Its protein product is CASSSWRQGGEKLFF.

The CDR3 DNA follows: TGTGCCAGCAGTGGGACGACAGGGCGATATCAGCCCCAGCATTTT. Protein product: CASSGTTGRYQPQHF. J is TRBJ1-5 and V is TRBV2; 7 nucleotides align to TRBD1. The V and J ends lost 4 bases and 5 bases, in that order; junction bases with no gene match: 8. This CDR3 comprises 15 residues. The germline gives CDR1 SNHLY, CDR2 FYNNEI.

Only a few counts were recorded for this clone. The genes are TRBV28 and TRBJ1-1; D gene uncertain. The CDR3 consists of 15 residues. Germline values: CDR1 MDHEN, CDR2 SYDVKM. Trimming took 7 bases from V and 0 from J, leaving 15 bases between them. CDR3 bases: TGTGCCAGCAAACCCTTTGGACTGATGAACACTGAAGCTTTCTTT. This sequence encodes CASKPFGLMNTEAFF.

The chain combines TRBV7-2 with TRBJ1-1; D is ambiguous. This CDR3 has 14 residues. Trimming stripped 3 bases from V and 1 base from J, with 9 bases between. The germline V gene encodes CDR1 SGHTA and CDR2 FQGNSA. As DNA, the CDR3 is TGTGCCAGCAGCTTCATGTCAGAGAACACTGAAGCTTTCTTT. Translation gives CASSFMSENTEAFF.

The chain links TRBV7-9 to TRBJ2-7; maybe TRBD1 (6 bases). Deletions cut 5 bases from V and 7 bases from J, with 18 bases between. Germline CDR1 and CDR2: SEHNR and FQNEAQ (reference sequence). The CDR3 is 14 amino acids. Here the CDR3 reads CASSTRQESGEQYF. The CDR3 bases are TGTGCCAGCAGCACCAGACAGGAATCGGGGGAGCAGTACTTC.

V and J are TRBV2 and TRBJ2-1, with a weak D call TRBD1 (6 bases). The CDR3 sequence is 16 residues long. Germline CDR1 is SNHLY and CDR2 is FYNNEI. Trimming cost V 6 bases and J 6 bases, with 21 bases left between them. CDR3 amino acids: CASSFGGAGVGNEQFF. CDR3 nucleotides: TGTGCCAGCAGCTTTGGGGGAGCAGGGGTAGGCAATGAGCAGTTCTTC.

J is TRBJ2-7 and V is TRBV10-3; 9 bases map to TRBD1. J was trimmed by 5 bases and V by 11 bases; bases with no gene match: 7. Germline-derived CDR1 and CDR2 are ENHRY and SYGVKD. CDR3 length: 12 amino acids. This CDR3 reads CALQGQGNEQYF. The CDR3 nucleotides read TGTGCCCTTCAGGGACAGGGTAACGAGCAGTACTTC.

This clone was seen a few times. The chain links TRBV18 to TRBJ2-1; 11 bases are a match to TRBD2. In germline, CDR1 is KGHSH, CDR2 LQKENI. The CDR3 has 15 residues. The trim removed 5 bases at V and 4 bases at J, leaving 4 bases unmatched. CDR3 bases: TGTGCCAGCTCAACCCGGACTAGCGGGTACAATGAGCAGTTCTTC. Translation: CASSTRTSGYNEQFF.

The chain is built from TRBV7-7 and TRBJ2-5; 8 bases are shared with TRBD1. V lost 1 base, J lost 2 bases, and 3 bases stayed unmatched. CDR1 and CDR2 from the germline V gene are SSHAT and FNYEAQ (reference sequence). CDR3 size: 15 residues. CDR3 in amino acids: CASSLGTGFQETQYF. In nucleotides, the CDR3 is TGTGCCAGCAGCTTAGGGACAGGGTTTCAAGAGACCCAGTACTTC. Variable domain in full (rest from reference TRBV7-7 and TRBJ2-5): GAGVSQSPRYKVTKRGQDVTLRCDPISSHATLYWYQQALGQGPEFLTYFNYEAQPDKSGLPSDRFSAERPEGSISTLTIQRTEQRDSAMYRCASSLGTGFQETQYFGPGTRLLVL.

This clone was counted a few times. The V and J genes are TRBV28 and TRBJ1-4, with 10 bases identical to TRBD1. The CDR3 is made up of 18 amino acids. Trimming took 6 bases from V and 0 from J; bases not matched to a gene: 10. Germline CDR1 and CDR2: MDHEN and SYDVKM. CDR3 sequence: CASSPLTGGLATNEKLFF. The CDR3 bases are TGTGCCAGCAGCCCCTTGACAGGGGGCCTTGCAACTAATGAAAAACTGTTTTTT.

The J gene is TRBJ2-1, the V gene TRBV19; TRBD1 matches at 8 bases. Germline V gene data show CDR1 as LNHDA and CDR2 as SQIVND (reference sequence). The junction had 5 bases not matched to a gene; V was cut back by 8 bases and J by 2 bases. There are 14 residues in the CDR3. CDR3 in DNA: TGTGCCAGTGGGGGGACAGGAGCCTACAATGAGCAGTTCTTC. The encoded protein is CASGGTGAYNEQFF.

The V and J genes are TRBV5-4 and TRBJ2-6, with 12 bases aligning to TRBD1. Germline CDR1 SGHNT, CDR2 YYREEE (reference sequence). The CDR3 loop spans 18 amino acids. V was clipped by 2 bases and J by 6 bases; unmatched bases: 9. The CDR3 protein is CASSFPTGTGGQANVLTF. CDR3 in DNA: TGTGCCAGCAGCTTCCCAACCGGGACAGGGGGCCAGGCCAACGTCCTGACTTTC.

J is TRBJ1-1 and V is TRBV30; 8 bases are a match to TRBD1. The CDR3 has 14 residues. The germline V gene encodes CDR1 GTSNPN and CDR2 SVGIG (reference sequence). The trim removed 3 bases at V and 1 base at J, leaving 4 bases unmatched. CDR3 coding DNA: TGTGCCTGGAGACAGGGGGTGGCGAACACTGAAGCTTTCTTT. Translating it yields CAWRQGVANTEAFF. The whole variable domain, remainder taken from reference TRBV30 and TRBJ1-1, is SQTIHQWPATLVQPVGSPLSLECTVEGTSNPNLYWYRQAAGRGLQLLFYSVGIGQISSEVPQNLSASRPQDRQFILSSKKLLLSDSGFYLCAWRQGVANTEAFFGQGTRLTVV.

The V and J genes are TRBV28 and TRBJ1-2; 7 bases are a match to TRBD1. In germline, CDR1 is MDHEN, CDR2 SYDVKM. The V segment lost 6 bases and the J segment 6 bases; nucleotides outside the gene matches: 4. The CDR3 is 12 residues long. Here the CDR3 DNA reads TGTGCCAGCAGGACAGGGAATAATGGCTACACCTTC. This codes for CASRTGNNGYTF.